This TCR beta chain derives from a study of OX40 agonist ivuxolimab in advanced cancers. Study details: Patients assigned to dose escalation were diagnosed with hepatocellular carcinoma, melanoma, renal cell or head and neck cancer.

Repertoires were generated with immunoSEQ multiplex PCR, while TCRdb's copy carries only in-frame clones and drops some. Of around 63,000 clones in the sample, about 90% are singletons; the top ten hold more than 20%. This CDR3 spans 14 amino acids. Germline CDR1 is SGHRS and CDR2 is YFSETQ. The ends lost 4 bases at V and 3 bases at J; junction bases unmatched: 4. Sample: CD4+ or CD8+ T cells sorted from blood, taken in a trial of the OX40 agonist ivuxolimab. The clonotype originates from an adult with an advanced solid tumor such as melanoma, head and neck, liver or kidney cancer. This chain links TRBV5-1 with TRBJ2-7; 10 bases align to TRBD1. CDR3 protein: CASSAGTGDYEQYF. CDR3 in DNA: TGCGCCAGCAGCGCGGGGACAGGGGACTACGAGCAGTACTTC.